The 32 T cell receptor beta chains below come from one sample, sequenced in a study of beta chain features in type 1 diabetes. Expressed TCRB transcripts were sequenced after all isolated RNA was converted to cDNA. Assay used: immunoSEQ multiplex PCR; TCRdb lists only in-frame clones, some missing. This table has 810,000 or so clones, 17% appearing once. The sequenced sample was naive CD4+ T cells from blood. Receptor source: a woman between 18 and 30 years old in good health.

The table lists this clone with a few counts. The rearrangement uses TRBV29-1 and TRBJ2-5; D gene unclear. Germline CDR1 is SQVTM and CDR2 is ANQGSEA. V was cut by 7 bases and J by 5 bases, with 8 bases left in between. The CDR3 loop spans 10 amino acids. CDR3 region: CSAGWETQYF. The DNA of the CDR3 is TGCAGCGCGGGCTGGGAGACCCAGTACTTC.

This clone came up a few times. The CDR3 loop is CASKTPGLVLCEQYF. CDR3 in DNA: TGTGCCAGTAAAACCCCGGGACTAGTCCTCTGCGAGCAGTACTTC. V is TRBV19 and J is TRBJ2-7; 8 bases fit TRBD2. With V trimmed by 7 bases and J by 6 bases, 14 bases remained unmatched. This CDR3 is 15 amino acids long. In germline, CDR1 is LNHDA, CDR2 SQIVND (reference sequence). Full variable domain (outside the CDR3, taken from reference TRBV19 and TRBJ2-7): DGGITQSPKYLFRKEGQNVTLSCEQNLNHDAMYWYRQDPGQGLRLIYYSQIVNDFQKGDIAEGYSVSREKKESFPLTVTSAQKNPTAFYLCASKTPGLVLCEQYFGPGTRLTVT.

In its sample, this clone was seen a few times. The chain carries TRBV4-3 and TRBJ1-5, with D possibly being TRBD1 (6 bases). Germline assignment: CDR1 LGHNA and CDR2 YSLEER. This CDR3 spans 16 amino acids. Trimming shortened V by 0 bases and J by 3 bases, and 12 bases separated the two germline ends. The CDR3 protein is CASSQDRAGANQPQHF. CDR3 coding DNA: TGCGCCAGCAGCCAAGATAGGGCAGGGGCCAATCAGCCCCAGCATTTT.

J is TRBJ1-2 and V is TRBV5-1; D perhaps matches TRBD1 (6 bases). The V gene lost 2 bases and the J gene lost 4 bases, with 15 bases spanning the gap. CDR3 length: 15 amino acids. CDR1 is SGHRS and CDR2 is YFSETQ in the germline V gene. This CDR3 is CASSFSLQGTYGYTF. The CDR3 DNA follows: TGCGCCAGCAGCTTCAGCCTACAGGGTACCTATGGCTACACCTTC.

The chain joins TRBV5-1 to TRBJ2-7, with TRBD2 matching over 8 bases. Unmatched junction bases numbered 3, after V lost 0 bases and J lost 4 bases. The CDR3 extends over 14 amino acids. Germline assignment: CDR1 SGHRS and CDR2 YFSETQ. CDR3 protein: CASSLDGRGYEQYF. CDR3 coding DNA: TGCGCCAGCAGCTTGGACGGGAGGGGTTACGAGCAGTACTTC.

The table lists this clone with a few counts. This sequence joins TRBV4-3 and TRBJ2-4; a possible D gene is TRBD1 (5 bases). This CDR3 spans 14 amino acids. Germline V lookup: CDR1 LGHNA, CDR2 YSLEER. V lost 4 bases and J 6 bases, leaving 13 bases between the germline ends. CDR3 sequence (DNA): TGCGCCAGCAGCCCGACCTCTCAGGGAAACATTCAGTACTTC. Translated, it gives CASSPTSQGNIQYF.

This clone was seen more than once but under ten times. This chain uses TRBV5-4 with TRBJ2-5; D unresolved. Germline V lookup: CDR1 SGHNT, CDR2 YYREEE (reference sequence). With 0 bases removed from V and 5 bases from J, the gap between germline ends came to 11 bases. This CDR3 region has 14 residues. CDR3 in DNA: TGTGCCAGCAGCTTGGCCGGCTTTAAGGAGACCCAGTACTTC. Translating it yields CASSLAGFKETQYF.

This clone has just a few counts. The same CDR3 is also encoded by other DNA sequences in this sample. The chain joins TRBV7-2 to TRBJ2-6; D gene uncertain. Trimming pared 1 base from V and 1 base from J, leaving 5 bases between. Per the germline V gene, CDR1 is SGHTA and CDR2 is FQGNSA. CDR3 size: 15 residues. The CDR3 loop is CASSLVSSGANVLTF. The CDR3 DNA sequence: TGTGCCAGCAGCTTAGTTTCGTCTGGGGCCAACGTCCTGACTTTC.

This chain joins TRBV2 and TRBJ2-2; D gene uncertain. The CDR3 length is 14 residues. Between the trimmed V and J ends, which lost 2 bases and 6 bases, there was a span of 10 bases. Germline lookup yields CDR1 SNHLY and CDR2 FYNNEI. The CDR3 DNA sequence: TGTGCCAGCAGTGAACACGACCCCCCCGGGGAGCTGTTTTTT. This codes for CASSEHDPPGELFF.

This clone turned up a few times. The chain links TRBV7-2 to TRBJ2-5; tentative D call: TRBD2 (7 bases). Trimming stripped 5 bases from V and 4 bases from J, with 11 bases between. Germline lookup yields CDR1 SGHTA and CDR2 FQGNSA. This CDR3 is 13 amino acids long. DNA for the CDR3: TGTGCCAGCAGCAGGGGGGGCGCAGAGACCCAGTACTTC. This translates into CASSRGGAETQYF.

CDR3 amino acids: CARRYRDYSEETQYF. In DNA, the CDR3 is TGTGCCAGAAGGTATCGGGACTACAGTGAGGAGACCCAGTACTTC. The rearrangement uses TRBV5-3 and TRBJ2-5; the match to TRBD2 covers 7 bases. TRBV5-3 is given ORF status, its function remaining uncertain. V gave up 5 bases and J gave up 5 bases; unmatched junction bases: 12. The CDR3 has 15 amino acids.

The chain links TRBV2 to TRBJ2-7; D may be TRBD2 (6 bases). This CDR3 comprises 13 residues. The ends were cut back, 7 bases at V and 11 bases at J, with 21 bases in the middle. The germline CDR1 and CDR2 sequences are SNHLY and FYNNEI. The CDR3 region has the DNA TGTGCCAGCAACCAACCTCAGCGGGTTTCGAAGTACTTC. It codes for CASNQPQRVSKYF.

The CDR3: CASSLEPGANTGELFF. The CDR3 DNA sequence: TGCGCCAGCAGCTTGGAACCAGGGGCAAACACCGGGGAGCTGTTTTTT. V usage is TRBV5-1 and J usage is TRBJ2-2, with a tentative D call TRBD1 (6 bases). V was shortened by 0 bases and J by 2 bases, with 11 bases between the two germline ends. The CDR3 has 16 residues. CDR1 SGHRS and CDR2 YFSETQ come from the germline V gene.

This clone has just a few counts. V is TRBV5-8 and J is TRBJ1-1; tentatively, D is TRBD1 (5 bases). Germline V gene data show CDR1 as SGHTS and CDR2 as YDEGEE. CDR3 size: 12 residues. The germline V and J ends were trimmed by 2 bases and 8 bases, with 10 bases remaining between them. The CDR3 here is CASSLGVGEAFF. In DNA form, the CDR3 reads TGTGCCAGCAGCTTAGGGGTTGGGGAAGCTTTCTTT.

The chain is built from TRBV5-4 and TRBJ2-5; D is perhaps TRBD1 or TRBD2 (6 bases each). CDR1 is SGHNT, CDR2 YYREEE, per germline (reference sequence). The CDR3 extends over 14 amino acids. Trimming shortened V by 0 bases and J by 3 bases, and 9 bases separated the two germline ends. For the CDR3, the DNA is TGTGCCAGCAGCTTGGAGGGGGGCAAAGAGACCCAGTACTTC. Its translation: CASSLEGGKETQYF.

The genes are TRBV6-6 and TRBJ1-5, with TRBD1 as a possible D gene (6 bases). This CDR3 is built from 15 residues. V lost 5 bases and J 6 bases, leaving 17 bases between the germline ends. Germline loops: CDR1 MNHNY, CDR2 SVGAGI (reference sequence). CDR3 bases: TGTGCCAGCAGTGCCTCGGGGGGGCAGGGTCAGCCCCAGCATTTT. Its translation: CASSASGGQGQPQHF.

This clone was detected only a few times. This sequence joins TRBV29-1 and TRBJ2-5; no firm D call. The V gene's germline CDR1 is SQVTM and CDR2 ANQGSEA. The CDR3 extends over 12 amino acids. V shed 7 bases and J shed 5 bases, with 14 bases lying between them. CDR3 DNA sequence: TGCAGCGGTGACGGTGGTGGGGAGACCCAGTACTTC. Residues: CSGDGGGETQYF.

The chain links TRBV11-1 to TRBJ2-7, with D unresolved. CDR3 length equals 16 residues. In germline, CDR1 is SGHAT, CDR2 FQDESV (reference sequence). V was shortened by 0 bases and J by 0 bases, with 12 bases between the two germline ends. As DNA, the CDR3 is TGTGCCAGCAGCTTAGCGCAGCCAGGACCCTCCTACGAGCAGTACTTC. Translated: CASSLAQPGPSYEQYF.

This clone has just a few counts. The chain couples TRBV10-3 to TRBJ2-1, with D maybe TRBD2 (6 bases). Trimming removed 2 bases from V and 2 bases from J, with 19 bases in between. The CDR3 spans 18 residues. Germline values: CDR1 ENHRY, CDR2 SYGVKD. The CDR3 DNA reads TGTGCCATCAGTGAGACCTGGCTCGGGGCGGGAACCTACAATGAGCAGTTCTTC. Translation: CAISETWLGAGTYNEQFF.

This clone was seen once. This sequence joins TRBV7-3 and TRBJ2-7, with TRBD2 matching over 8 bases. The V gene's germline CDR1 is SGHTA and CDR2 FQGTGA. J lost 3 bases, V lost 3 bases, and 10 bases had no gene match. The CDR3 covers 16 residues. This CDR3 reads CASSFGNTGGVYEQYF. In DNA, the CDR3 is TGTGCCAGCAGCTTCGGGAATACGGGAGGGGTCTACGAGCAGTACTTC.

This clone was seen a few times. CDR3 bases: TGTGCCAGCAGCGTGGGAGGGGGAATTGCCTACAATGAGCAGTTCTTC. Residues: CASSVGGGIAYNEQFF. V is TRBV9 and J is TRBJ2-1; perhaps TRBD2 as D (7 bases). Per germline, CDR1 SGDLS and CDR2 YYNGEE. V was trimmed by 2 bases and J by 2 bases, leaving 14 bases between them. The CDR3 consists of 16 residues.

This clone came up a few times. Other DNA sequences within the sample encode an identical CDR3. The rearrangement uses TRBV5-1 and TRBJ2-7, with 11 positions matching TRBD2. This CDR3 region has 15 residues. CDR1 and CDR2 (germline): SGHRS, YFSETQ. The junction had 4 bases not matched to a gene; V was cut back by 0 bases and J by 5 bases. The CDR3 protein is CASSLGQLAGDEQYF. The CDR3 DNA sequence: TGCGCCAGCAGCTTGGGTCAACTAGCGGGAGACGAGCAGTACTTC.

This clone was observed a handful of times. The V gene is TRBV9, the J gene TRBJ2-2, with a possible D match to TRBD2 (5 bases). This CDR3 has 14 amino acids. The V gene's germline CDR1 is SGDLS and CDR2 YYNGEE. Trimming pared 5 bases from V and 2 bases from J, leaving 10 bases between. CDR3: CASRRTQNTGELFF. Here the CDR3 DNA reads TGTGCCAGCAGAAGGACTCAAAACACCGGGGAGCTGTTTTTT.

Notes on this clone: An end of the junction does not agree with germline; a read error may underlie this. The CDR3 bases are TGCGCCAGCAGTTTCTCGGCCGATTCCGGGACAGTCTTTAACTATGGCTACACCTTC. Translating it yields CASSFSADSGTVFNYGYTF. The chain is built from TRBV5-4 and TRBJ1-2; 7 positions agree with TRBD1. Per germline, CDR1 SGHNT and CDR2 YYREEE (reference sequence). The CDR3 covers 19 residues.

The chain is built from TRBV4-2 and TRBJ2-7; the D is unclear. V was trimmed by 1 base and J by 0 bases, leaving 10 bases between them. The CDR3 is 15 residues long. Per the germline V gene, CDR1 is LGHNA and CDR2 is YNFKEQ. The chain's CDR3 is CASSQGTESSYEQYF. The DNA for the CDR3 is TGTGCCAGCAGCCAAGGAACGGAATCCTCCTACGAGCAGTACTTC.

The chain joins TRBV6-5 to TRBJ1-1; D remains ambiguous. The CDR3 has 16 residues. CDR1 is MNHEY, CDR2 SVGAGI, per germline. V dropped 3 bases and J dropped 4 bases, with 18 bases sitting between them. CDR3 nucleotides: TGTGCCAGCAGTTATAAGGCCCTTCCAGTGTCCACTGAAGCTTTCTTT. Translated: CASSYKALPVSTEAFF.

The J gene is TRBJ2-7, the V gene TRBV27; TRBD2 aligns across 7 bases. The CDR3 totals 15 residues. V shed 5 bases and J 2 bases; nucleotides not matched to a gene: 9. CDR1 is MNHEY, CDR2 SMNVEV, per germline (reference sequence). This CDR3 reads CASSGLSGPTYEQYF. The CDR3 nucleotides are TGTGCCAGCAGTGGGCTTAGCGGGCCTACCTACGAGCAGTACTTC.

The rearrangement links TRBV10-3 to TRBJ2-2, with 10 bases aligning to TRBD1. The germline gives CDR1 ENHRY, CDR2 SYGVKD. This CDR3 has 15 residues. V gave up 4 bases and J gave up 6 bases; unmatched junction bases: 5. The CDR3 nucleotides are TGTGCCATCAGTGTCGTAGGACAGGGGGCCGGGGAGCTGTTTTTT. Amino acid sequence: CAISVVGQGAGELFF.

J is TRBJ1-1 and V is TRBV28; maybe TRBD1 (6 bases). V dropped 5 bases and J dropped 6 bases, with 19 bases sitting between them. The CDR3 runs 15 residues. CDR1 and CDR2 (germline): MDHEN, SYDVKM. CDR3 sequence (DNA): TGTGCCAGCAGTGTACCGGGACAAGCCCTGGCTGAAGCTTTCTTT. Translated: CASSVPGQALAEAFF.

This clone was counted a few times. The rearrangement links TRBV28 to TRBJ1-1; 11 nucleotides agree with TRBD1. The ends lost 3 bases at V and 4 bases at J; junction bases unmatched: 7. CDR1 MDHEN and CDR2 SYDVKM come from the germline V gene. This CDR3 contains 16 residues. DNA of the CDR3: TGTGCCAGCAGTTTGCCGCTTGGGACAGGGGGCACTGAAGCTTTCTTT. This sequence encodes CASSLPLGTGGTEAFF.

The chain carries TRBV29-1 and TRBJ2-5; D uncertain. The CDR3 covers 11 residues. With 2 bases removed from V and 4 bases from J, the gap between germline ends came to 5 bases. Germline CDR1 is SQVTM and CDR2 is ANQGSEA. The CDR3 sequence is CSVEWIETQYF. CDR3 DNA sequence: TGCAGCGTTGAATGGATAGAGACCCAGTACTTC.

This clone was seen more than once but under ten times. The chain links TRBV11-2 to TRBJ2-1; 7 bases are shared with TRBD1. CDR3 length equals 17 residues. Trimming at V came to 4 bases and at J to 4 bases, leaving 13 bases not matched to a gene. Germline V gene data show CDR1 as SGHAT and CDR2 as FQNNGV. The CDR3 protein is CASSSTRGQKIYNEQFF. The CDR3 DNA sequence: TGTGCCAGCAGCTCGACCCGGGGACAGAAGATATACAATGAGCAGTTCTTC.